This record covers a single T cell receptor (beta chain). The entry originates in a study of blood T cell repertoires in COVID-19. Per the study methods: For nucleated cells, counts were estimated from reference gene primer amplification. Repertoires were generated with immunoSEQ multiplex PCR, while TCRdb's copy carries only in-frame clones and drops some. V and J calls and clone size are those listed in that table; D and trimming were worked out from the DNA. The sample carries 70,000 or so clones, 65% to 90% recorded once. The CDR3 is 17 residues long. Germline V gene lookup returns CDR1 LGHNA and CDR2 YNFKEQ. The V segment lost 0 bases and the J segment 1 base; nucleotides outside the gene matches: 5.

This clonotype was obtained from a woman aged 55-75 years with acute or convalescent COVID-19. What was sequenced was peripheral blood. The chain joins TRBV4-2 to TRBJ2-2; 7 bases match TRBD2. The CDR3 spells CASSQEIQRGNTGELFF. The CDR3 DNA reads TGTGCCAGCAGCCAAGAAATCCAGCGGGGGAACACCGGGGAGCTGTTTTTT.